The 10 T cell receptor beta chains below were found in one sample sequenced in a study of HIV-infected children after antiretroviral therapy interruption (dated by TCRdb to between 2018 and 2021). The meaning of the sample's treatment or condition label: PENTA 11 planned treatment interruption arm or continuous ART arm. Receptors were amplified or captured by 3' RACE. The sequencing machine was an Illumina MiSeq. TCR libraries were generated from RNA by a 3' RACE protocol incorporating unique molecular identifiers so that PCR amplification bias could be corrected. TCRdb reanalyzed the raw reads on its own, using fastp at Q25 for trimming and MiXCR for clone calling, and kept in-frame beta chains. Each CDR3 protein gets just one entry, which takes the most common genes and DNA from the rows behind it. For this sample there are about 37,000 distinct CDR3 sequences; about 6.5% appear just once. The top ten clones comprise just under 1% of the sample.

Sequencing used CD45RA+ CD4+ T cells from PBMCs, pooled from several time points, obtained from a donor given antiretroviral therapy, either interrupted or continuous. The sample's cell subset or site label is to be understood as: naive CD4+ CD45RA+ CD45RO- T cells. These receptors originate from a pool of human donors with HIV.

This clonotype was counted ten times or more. DNA of the CDR3: TGTGCCAGCTCACCACACGCTGGAGGAGGAGTAGGGACAGAGAACACTGAAGCTTTCTTT. It encodes CASSPHAGGGVGTENTEAFF. The chain is built from TRBV18 and TRBJ1-1, with 7 bases fitting TRBD1. This CDR3 spans 20 amino acids. The germline CDR1 and CDR2 sequences are KGHSH and LQKENI. V lost 1 base to trimming and J lost 1 base; unmatched junction nucleotides: 18.

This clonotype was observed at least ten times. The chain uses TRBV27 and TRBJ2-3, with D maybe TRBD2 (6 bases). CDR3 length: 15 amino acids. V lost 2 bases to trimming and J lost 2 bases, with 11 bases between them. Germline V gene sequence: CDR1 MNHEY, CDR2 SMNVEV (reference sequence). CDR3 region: CASSLMGGNTDTQYF. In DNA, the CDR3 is TGTGCCAGCAGTTTAATGGGGGGAAACACAGATACGCAGTATTTT.

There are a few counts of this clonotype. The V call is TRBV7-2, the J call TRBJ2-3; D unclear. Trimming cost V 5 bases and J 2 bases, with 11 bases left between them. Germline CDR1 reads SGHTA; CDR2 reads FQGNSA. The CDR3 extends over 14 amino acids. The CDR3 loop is CASSARLNTDTQYF. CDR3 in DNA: TGTGCCAGCAGCGCGAGACTGAACACAGATACGCAGTATTTT. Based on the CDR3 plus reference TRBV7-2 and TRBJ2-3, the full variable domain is GAGVSQSPSNKVTEKGKDVELRCDPISGHTALYWYRQSLGQGLEFLIYFQGNSAPDKSGLPSDRFSAERTGGSVSTLTIQRTQQEDSAVYLCASSARLNTDTQYFGPGTRLTVL.

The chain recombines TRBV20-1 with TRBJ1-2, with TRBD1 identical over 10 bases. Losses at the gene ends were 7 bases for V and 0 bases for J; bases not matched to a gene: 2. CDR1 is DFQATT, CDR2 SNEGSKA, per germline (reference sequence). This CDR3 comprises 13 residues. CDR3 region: CSGTGGANYGYTF. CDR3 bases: TGCAGTGGGACAGGGGGAGCTAACTATGGCTACACCTTC.

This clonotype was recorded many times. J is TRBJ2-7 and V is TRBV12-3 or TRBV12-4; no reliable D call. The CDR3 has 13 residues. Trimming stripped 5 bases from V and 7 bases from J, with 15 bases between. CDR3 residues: CASSGRRSVEQYF. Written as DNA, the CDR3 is TGTGCCAGCAGTGGGCGTAGGAGTGTGGAGCAGTACTTC.

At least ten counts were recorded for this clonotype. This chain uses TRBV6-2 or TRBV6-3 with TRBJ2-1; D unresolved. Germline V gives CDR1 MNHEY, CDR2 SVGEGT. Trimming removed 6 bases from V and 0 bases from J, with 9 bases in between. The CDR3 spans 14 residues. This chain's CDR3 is CASSHDISYNEQFF. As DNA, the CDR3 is TGTGCCAGCAGCCACGACATCTCCTACAATGAGCAGTTCTTC.

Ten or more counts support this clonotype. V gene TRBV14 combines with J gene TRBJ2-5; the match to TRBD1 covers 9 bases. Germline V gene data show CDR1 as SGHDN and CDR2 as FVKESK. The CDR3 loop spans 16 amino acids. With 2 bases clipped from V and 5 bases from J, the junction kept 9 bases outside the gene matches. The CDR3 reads CASSQQGQGNYETQYF. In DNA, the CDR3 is TGTGCCAGCAGCCAACAGGGACAGGGAAATTACGAGACCCAGTACTTC.

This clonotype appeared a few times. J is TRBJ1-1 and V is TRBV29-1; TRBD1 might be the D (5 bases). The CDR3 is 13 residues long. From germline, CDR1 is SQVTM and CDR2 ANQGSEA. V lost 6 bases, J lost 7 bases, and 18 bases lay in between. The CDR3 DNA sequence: TGCAGCGTCACTCGACAGAGTTACGATGAAGCTTTCTTT. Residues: CSVTRQSYDEAFF.

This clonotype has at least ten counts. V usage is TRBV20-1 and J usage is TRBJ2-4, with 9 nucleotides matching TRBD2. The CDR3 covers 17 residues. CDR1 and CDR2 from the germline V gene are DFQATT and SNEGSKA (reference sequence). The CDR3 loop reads CSALRGRGGHEKNIQYF. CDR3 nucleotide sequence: TGCAGCGCCCTCAGAGGGCGGGGGGGCCACGAAAAAAACATTCAGTACTTC.

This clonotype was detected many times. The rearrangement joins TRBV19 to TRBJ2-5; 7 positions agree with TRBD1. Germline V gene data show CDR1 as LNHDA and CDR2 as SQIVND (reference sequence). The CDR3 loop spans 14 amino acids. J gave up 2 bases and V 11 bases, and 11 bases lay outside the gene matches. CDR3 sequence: CACRDSPEQETQYF. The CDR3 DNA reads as TGTGCCTGCCGGGACAGCCCTGAACAAGAGACCCAGTACTTC.